What follows describes a single T cell receptor beta chain. Antigen specificity is unknown. The table came from immunoSEQ multiplex PCR; TCRdb's copy has only in-frame clones and leaves some out. This table holds about 140,000 clones, 88% found once. The data originate from a study of T cell responses to AZD1222 COVID-19 vaccine. Trimming left V 2 bases short and J 3 bases short, with 13 bases between. CDR1 is SGHTA and CDR2 is FQGNSA in the germline V gene. The CDR3 length is 15 residues. Findings of the study overall: Spike-specific TCR breadth rose after two AZD1222 doses, and depth rose as well. Baseline seropositives among AZD1222 recipients totaled only 5 to 7. Spike-wide vaccine-associated CD4 TCRs dominated at 160-218 and 743-854. Unmutated variant regions are reportedly targeted by nearly half of spike-specific TCRs.

V is TRBV7-2 and J is TRBJ1-1; possibly TRBD1 for D (6 bases). The source material was peripheral blood, sampled on day 0 of AZD1222 vaccination. This sequence originates from an adult in good health. The CDR3 nucleotides read TGTGCCAGCAGCTTACAACAGGGTGGGTACACTGAAGCTTTCTTT. Its protein is CASSLQQGGYTEAFF.